A selection of T cell receptor beta chains follows, all from one sample in a study of T cell responses to AZD1222 COVID-19 vaccine. Libraries were prepared by immunoSEQ multiplex PCR; TCRdb keeps only in-frame clonotypes and omits some of them. The repertoire holds about 110,000 clones, with around 90% as singletons. Source: peripheral blood, taken on day 0 of MenACWY control vaccination. These receptor sequences come from an adult in good health. CDR3s include the opening cysteine and the closing phenylalanine or tryptophan. D genes are given only for firm matches. Not every row has a clone size; where given, it reads once, few, many or a size class.

J	size	V	D	CDR3	DNA
TRBJ1-5	.	TRBV7-9	TRBD1	CASSVGQGASQWQPQHF	TGTGCCAGCAGCGTTGGACAGGGGGCTTCGCAATGGCAGCCCCAGCATTTT
TRBJ2-2	.	TRBV5-6	.	CASSPETGYAGELFF	TGTGCCAGCAGCCCCGAAACAGGGTATGCCGGGGAGCTGTTTTTT
TRBJ2-2	.	TRBV30	TRBD1	CAWGTGTNTGELFF	TGTGCCTGGGGGACAGGGACGAACACCGGGGAGCTGTTTTTT
TRBJ2-7	.	TRBV10-3	.	CAISPGGYYEQYF	TGTGCCATTTCTCCCGGCGGCTACTACGAGCAGTACTTC
TRBJ1-2	.	TRBV9	.	CASSGAPGARGYTF	TGTGCCAGCAGCGGGGCCCCAGGGGCGCGAGGCTACACCTTC
TRBJ1-1	.	TRBV5-1	.	CASSPRSRQDTEAFF	TGCGCCAGCAGCCCGCGATCTAGACAAGACACTGAAGCTTTCTTT
TRBJ1-1	.	TRBV7-9	TRBD1	CASSTSGGGGVEAFF	TGTGCCAGCAGCACCTCAGGGGGGGGCGGTGTTGAAGCTTTCTTT
TRBJ2-3	.	TRBV15	.	CATSRALGTITDTQYF	TGTGCCACCAGCAGAGCGTTAGGCACTATCACAGATACGCAGTATTTT
TRBJ2-3	once	TRBV4-1	.	CASSQDQWGNTDTQYF	TGCGCCAGCAGCCAAGACCAGTGGGGAAACACAGATACGCAGTATTTT
TRBJ1-1	.	TRBV10-3	.	CAISDPAGTEAFF	TGTGCCATCAGTGATCCGGCCGGGACTGAAGCTTTCTTT
TRBJ1-1	.	TRBV19	.	CASSIELDRFTEAFF	TGTGCCAGTAGTATAGAACTAGACAGGTTCACTGAAGCTTTCTTT
TRBJ1-4	.	TRBV5-1	.	CASSLGEGPKPQLFF	TGCGCCAGCAGCTTGGGGGAGGGCCCGAAGCCGCAACTGTTTTTT
TRBJ1-4	.	TRBV4-2	.	CASSTPDGGGQGEKLFF	TGTGCCAGCAGCACCCCGGATGGGGGGGGCCAAGGCGAAAAACTGTTTTTT
TRBJ2-7	.	TRBV19	TRBD2	CASSGLAGGEQYF	TGTGCCAGCTCGGGACTAGCGGGCGGCGAGCAGTACTTC
TRBJ1-4	once	TRBV5-1	TRBD1	CASSLAMDRQEKLFF	TGCGCCAGCAGCTTGGCCATGGACAGGCAGGAAAAACTGTTTTTT
TRBJ1-4	.	TRBV9	TRBD1	CASSVAPDRTDEKLFF	TGTGCCAGCAGCGTAGCCCCGGACAGGACTGATGAAAAACTGTTTTTT
TRBJ2-1	once	TRBV7-3	TRBD2	CASSLNPPSGSGNEQFF	TGTGCCAGCAGCTTAAACCCCCCTAGCGGGAGTGGCAATGAGCAGTTCTTC
TRBJ1-4	.	TRBV20-1	.	CSARAEKLFF	TGCAGTGCTAGAGCTGAAAAACTGTTTTTT
TRBJ2-3	.	TRBV9	TRBD2	CASSERTSGRYDTQYF	TGTGCCAGCAGCGAACGGACTAGCGGGAGGTACGATACGCAGTATTTT
TRBJ1-2	.	TRBV6-5	.	CASSYSGVTGNYGYTF	TGTGCCAGCAGTTACTCCGGGGTCACTGGGAACTATGGCTACACCTTC
TRBJ1-4	.	TRBV28	.	CASSSVNNEKLFF	TGTGCCAGCAGTTCGGTGAACAATGAAAAACTGTTTTTT
TRBJ2-2	.	TRBV3-1/TRBV3-2	TRBD1	CASSQTGTGGGELFF	TGTGCCAGCAGCCAGACAGGGACAGGGGGCGGGGAGCTGTTTTTT
TRBJ2-7	.	TRBV18	TRBD1	CASSRTRQGATSYEQYF	TGTGCCAGCTCCCGTACCCGACAGGGGGCCACCTCCTACGAGCAGTACTTC
TRBJ2-3	once	TRBV5-1	.	CASTSGRNTDTQYF	TGCGCCAGCACCTCGGGACGGAACACAGATACGCAGTATTTT
TRBJ1-3	.	TRBV28	TRBD1	CASSSRGGQGFSGNTIYF	TGTGCCAGCAGTTCCAGGGGAGGACAGGGATTCTCTGGAAACACCATATATTTT
TRBJ1-4	once	TRBV7-3	TRBD1	CASAGQAGEKLFF	TGTGCCAGCGCAGGACAGGCCGGGGAAAAACTGTTTTTT
TRBJ1-3	.	TRBV7-3	.	CASSKDGNTIYF	TGTGCCAGCAGCAAGGACGGAAACACCATATATTTT
TRBJ2-7	.	TRBV13	.	CASSPQGGEQYF	TGTGCCAGCAGCCCCCAGGGGGGCGAGCAGTACTTC
TRBJ1-4	.	TRBV14	.	CASSLTGRGNEKLFF	TGTGCCAGCAGCCTGACGGGACGGGGAAATGAAAAACTGTTTTTT
TRBJ2-7	.	TRBV5-4	.	CASSSSGEQYF	TGTGCCAGCAGCTCGTCTGGCGAGCAGTACTTC
TRBJ1-2	.	TRBV30	.	CAWRQQGGYTF	TGTGCCTGGAGGCAACAGGGAGGCTACACCTTC
TRBJ1-4	.	TRBV11-3	TRBD1	CASSSGTGGENEKLFF	TGTGCCAGCAGCTCCGGGACAGGAGGGGAGAATGAAAAACTGTTTTTT
TRBJ1-1	few	TRBV6-1	TRBD1	CASSPQGHTEAFF	TGTGCCAGCAGCCCACAGGGGCACACTGAAGCTTTCTTT
TRBJ2-5	.	TRBV7-2	TRBD2	CASSLEASSGRKTQYF	TGTGCCAGCAGCTTAGAGGCATCTAGCGGGAGAAAGACCCAGTACTTC
TRBJ1-2	.	TRBV9	TRBD1	CASSAPSGTGVRYGYTF	TGTGCCAGCAGCGCCCCTTCCGGGACAGGCGTACGTTATGGCTACACCTTC
TRBJ2-3	.	TRBV28	.	CASSTTRRGVPDTQYF	TGTGCCAGCAGTACCACCCGACGGGGAGTTCCGGATACGCAGTATTTT
TRBJ1-4	.	TRBV28	.	CASSFPQGSMSEKLFF	TGTGCCAGCAGTTTTCCACAGGGTAGTATGAGTGAAAAACTGTTTTTT
TRBJ1-1	.	TRBV11-2	.	CASSLGEAGTEAFF	TGTGCCAGCAGCTTAGGAGAAGCGGGCACTGAAGCTTTCTTT
TRBJ1-2	.	TRBV28	TRBD1	CASSRQGAPGYTF	TGTGCCAGCAGTAGACAGGGGGCGCCGGGCTACACCTTC
TRBJ1-2	.	TRBV18	.	CASSQGTYGYTF	TGTGCCAGCTCACAGGGGACCTATGGCTACACCTTC
TRBJ1-6	.	TRBV25-1	TRBD1	CASSGTGTVNSPLHF	TGTGCCAGCAGTGGAACCGGGACAGTTAATTCACCCCTCCACTTT
TRBJ1-4	.	TRBV4-1	.	CASSQDWVQPGLEKLFF	TGCGCCAGCAGCCAAGATTGGGTCCAGCCGGGCTTGGAAAAACTGTTTTTT
TRBJ2-5	.	TRBV7-2	TRBD1	CASSIRSPGQYQETQYF	TGTGCCAGCAGCATACGCTCCCCGGGACAGTACCAAGAGACCCAGTACTTC
TRBJ1-2	few	TRBV19	.	CASNSDGAVGYTF	TGTGCCAGTAACTCGGACGGTGCAGTTGGCTACACCTTC
TRBJ2-3	.	TRBV10-3	TRBD2	CAISDKLAGGDTQYF	TGTGCCATCAGTGACAAACTAGCGGGGGGAGATACGCAGTATTTT
TRBJ1-6	.	TRBV5-1	TRBD1	CASSLEQGHSPLHF	TGCGCCAGCAGCTTGGAACAGGGGCACTCACCCCTCCACTTT
TRBJ2-1	.	TRBV5-1	TRBD1	CASSLVGQGAFEQFF	TGCGCCAGCAGCTTGGTTGGACAGGGGGCGTTTGAGCAGTTCTTC
TRBJ1-2	.	TRBV25-1	TRBD1	CASSDPTGGVYGYTF	TGTGCCAGCAGTGACCCAACAGGGGGCGTCTATGGCTACACCTTC
TRBJ2-3	.	TRBV7-2	TRBD2	CASSLVAGAQDTQYF	TGTGCCAGCAGCTTAGTAGCGGGAGCTCAAGATACGCAGTATTTT